Below, 6 T cell receptor beta chains from the same sample are listed, as sequenced in a study of shared clonotypes between healthy human individuals. TCRdb's table, derived via immunoSEQ multiplex PCR, lists solely in-frame clones and lacks some. The table records 2 million to 3 million clones, 93% of them present only once. Sequencing input: naive CD4+ T cells from PBMCs. Subset denoted: CD45RA+ positively selected. The receptor set was obtained from a man younger than 35 in good health. Some clones in this sample may be carry-over from other donors' samples.

The chain carries TRBV11-2 and TRBJ2-2, with unresolved D. V was clipped by 1 base and J by 2 bases, with 11 bases between them. This CDR3 has 16 amino acids. CDR1 SGHAT and CDR2 FQNNGV come from the germline V gene. The CDR3 loop is CASSLARTGNTGELFF. The CDR3 coding sequence is TGTGCCAGCAGCTTAGCACGGACGGGTAACACCGGGGAGCTGTTTTTT.

This chain uses TRBV10-3 with TRBJ2-2; TRBD1 matches at 7 bases. The CDR3 loop spans 14 amino acids. V dropped 10 bases and J dropped 3; count of bases not matched to a gene: 8. The germline gives CDR1 ENHRY, CDR2 SYGVKD. This CDR3 reads CATNRGLYTGELFF. CDR3 DNA sequence: TGTGCCACTAACAGGGGTCTTTACACCGGGGAGCTGTTTTTT.

On this clone: Other DNA sequences in the same sample also yield this CDR3. The chain links TRBV7-2 to TRBJ1-5; D unclear. The germline V gene encodes CDR1 SGHTA and CDR2 FQGNSA. The length of the CDR3 is 13 residues. V was shortened by 5 bases and J by 2 bases, with 7 bases between the two germline ends. The CDR3 coding sequence is TGTGCCAGCAGCCCCGAGGGCAATCAGCCCCAGCATTTT. It yields the protein CASSPEGNQPQHF. Full variable domain (rest looked up from reference TRBV7-2 and TRBJ1-5): GAGVSQSPSNKVTEKGKDVELRCDPISGHTALYWYRQSLGQGLEFLIYFQGNSAPDKSGLPSDRFSAERTGGSVSTLTIQRTQQEDSAVYLCASSPEGNQPQHFGDGTRLSIL.

The V call is TRBV25-1, the J call TRBJ1-1; 7 positions match TRBD1. Germline V gene sequence: CDR1 MGHDK, CDR2 SYGVNS. CDR3 length: 17 amino acids. The V gene end was trimmed by 5 bases and the J gene end by 3 bases; junction bases not matched to a gene: 15. The CDR3 sequence: CASSNLALRDRDTEAFF. CDR3 DNA: TGTGCCAGCAGTAACCTCGCCCTCCGGGACAGAGACACTGAAGCTTTCTTT. Full variable domain (outside the CDR3, taken from reference TRBV25-1 and TRBJ1-1): EADIYQTPRYLVIGTGKKITLECSQTMGHDKMYWYQQDPGMELHLIHYSYGVNSTEKGDLSSESTVSRIRTEHFPLTLESARPSHTSQYLCASSNLALRDRDTEAFFGQGTRLTVV.

Notes on this clone: Other DNA sequences in this sample translate to the same CDR3. The rearrangement uses TRBV6-5 and TRBJ1-1, with D unclear. This CDR3 contains 14 residues. Trimming removed 3 bases from V and 2 bases from J, with 10 bases in between. Germline V gene lookup returns CDR1 MNHEY and CDR2 SVGAGI. This chain's CDR3 is CASSYGQLNTEAFF. The CDR3 DNA is TGTGCCAGCAGTTATGGGCAGCTTAACACTGAAGCTTTCTTT.

The V gene is TRBV6-1, the J gene TRBJ1-5; D is possibly TRBD1 (5 bases). Germline V gene data show CDR1 as MNHNS and CDR2 as SASEGT. This CDR3 spans 13 amino acids. Trimming shortened V by 3 bases and J by 6 bases, and 9 bases separated the two germline ends. CDR3 region: CASSDRVGQPQHF. In nucleotides, the CDR3 is TGTGCCAGCAGTGACAGGGTCGGTCAGCCCCAGCATTTT.